The source of this TCR beta chain is a study of TIL therapy for anti-PD-1-resistant metastatic lung cancer. In the case of this clone: Its specificity is not known.

Time point meaning: pre-treatment sample, taken before nivolumab and TIL therapy. Pleural nodules or supraclavicular lymph nodes made up most of the excised metastases sampled. Progressing patients received lymphodepletion, expanded TIL infusion and IL-2. Findings and caveats of the study: Many TIL product clones were absent from baseline tumor, suggesting clonal contraction.

The libraries were made with immunoSEQ v3. The assay was immunoSEQ multiplex PCR, and TCRdb's table has in-frame clones only and misses some. The sample records more than 90,000 clones, roughly 65% being singletons. The origin of this receptor is a person aged 25 to 85 with non-small cell lung cancer. The sample here was tumor tissue, taken at baseline.

The CDR3 loop reads CASSQDRFPGPNSNQPQHF. CDR3 in DNA: TGCGCCAGCAGCCAAGATCGTTTTCCGGGACCGAATAGCAATCAGCCCCAGCATTTT. J is TRBJ1-5 and V is TRBV4-1, with D possibly being TRBD1 (5 bases). The germline V gene has CDR1 MGHRA and CDR2 YSYEKL. The CDR3 runs to 19 residues. V lost 0 bases, J lost 0 bases, and 18 bases lay in between.